This T cell receptor beta chain was observed in a study of blood T cell repertoires in COVID-19 (dated by TCRdb to about 2020). In terms of the full investigation: Collaborator samples came from the United States, Italy and Spain and covered acute and convalescent phases of COVID-19. The material from the prospective study consisted of cDNA or gDNA derived from T cells, B-cell-depleted T cells, or PBMCs. The dataset comprised deeply sampled blood TCRbeta repertoires from subjects exposed to, actively infected with, or recovered from COVID-19. A freely available public database, intended as a resource for researchers studying the immune response to SARS-CoV-2, is where the repertoires were released. Samples came from the ongoing ImmuneRACE study (first 160 participants) plus 1,254 subjects from 6 global collaborators. Sample metadata almost always included a de-identified subject ID, COVID-19 status, age in years and sex. Where available, HLA class I and class II types were obtained from metadata supplied by the sample provider rather than from assay-based typing.

What the research found in general, with its limitations: Clinical and demographic metadata were provided uncurated, with the amount varying by source and participant.

TCRbeta CDR3 regions were amplified from genomic DNA using the immunoSEQ Assay, a bias-controlled multiplex PCR. The authors' analysis ran thus. Nucleated cell counts per sample were estimated from amplification of reference gene primers within the assay. To quantify the absolute abundance of each unique TCRbeta CDR3 rearrangement, sequence reads were collapsed and filtered. Productive Simpson clonality was computed per sample as the square root of Simpson's diversity index over productive rearrangements. As stored in TCRdb, this immuneACCESS dataset retains in-frame rearrangements with V and J assigned. A fraction of the clones does not appear; measured against another copy, unresolved V genes explain less than half of the discrepancy, and the remainder lacks a known reason. The D gene and trimming were derived from the DNA, and the V and J assignments and clone size from that table. For this sample the table gives about 240,000 clones, of which around 81% were detected only once. The ten most abundant clones make up 6.5% to 9.5% of the sample.

In Seattle, one collaborating source enrolled patients while the infection was active and tracked those patients longitudinally over the course of disease. Whole blood was collected in K2EDTA tubes by collaborating institutions according to the institutions' own protocols. For TCRbeta analysis, collaborators shipped samples in one of three forms: frozen whole blood, isolated PBMCs, or DNA extracted from either of those sample types. Looking up the germline V gene yields CDR1 KGHDR and CDR2 SFDVKD. Trimming takes 5 bases from V and 6 bases from J, and the germline ends sit 21 bases apart. From cysteine to phenylalanine, the CDR3 is 16 amino acids long. The only DNA kept is the CDR3, 48 bases in frame from the first base. This clone was seen a handful of times. There is no known antigen for this receptor. No much larger clone exists at a distance of one base, and base qualities are not known.

The sequencing input was peripheral blood. Here the chain combines TRBV24-1 and TRBJ1-2, and TRBD1 may be the D gene, going by 5 matching bases. The sequence came from a woman aged 80 or over with COVID-19, enrolled during active disease. The nucleotides read TGTGCCACCAGTGCACACTTGGGTGGGCAGGGCGATGGCTACACCTTC. Protein translation: CATSAHLGGQGDGYTF.